Presented here are 18 T cell receptor beta chains from one specimen sequenced in a study of graft-versus-host responses after intestinal transplantation. Produced via immunoSEQ multiplex PCR; TCRdb's table is partial and in-frame only. The sample records about 120,000 clones, about 93% being singletons. No antigen is known for these receptors. Sequencing used unstimulated CD4+ T cells sorted from spleen or lymph node cells, obtained before intestinal transplant. The receptor set was obtained from a human donor who received an intestinal transplant.

The CDR3 sequence is CASSYIGVLYGYTF. The CDR3 DNA follows: TGTGCCAGCAGTTATATCGGGGTGCTCTATGGCTACACCTTC. The J gene is TRBJ1-2, the V gene TRBV6-5; D not certain. Germline assignment: CDR1 MNHEY and CDR2 SVGAGI. The V and J ends lost 3 bases and 4 bases respectively, with 12 bases between them. The CDR3 is 14 residues long.

This clone was observed a single time. The genes are TRBV7-9 and TRBJ2-3; no reliable D call. The CDR3 extends over 13 amino acids. The V gene lost 3 bases and the J gene lost 5 bases, with 9 bases spanning the gap. Germline V gene sequence: CDR1 SEHNR, CDR2 FQNEAQ (reference sequence). CDR3 amino acids: CASSFSVGDTQYF. In DNA, the CDR3 is TGTGCCAGCAGCTTTTCTGTCGGAGATACGCAGTATTTT. Based on the CDR3 plus reference TRBV7-9 and TRBJ2-3, the full variable domain is DTGVSQNPRHKITKRGQNVTFRCDPISEHNRLYWYRQTLGQGPEFLTYFQNEAQLEKSRLLSDRFSAERPKGSFSTLEIQRTEQGDSAMYLCASSFSVGDTQYFGPGTRLTVL.

This clone was detected only once. The V and J genes are TRBV5-1 and TRBJ2-3; D remains ambiguous. V was trimmed by 5 bases and J by 0 bases, leaving 7 bases between them. This CDR3 spans 13 amino acids. Germline CDR1 reads SGHRS; CDR2 reads YFSETQ. In nucleotides, the CDR3 is TGCGCCAGCAGGGGTTGGAGCACAGATACGCAGTATTTT. Its protein is CASRGWSTDTQYF.

The gene calls are TRBV7-9 and TRBJ1-2; maybe TRBD1 (5 bases). Trimming removed 5 bases at V and 4 bases at J, with 11 bases between. The CDR3 is 13 residues long. Germline V lookup: CDR1 SEHNR, CDR2 FQNEAQ (reference sequence). Here the CDR3 reads CASSGGGGYGYTF. CDR3 DNA: TGTGCCAGCAGCGGGGGGGGAGGCTATGGCTACACCTTC.

This clone appeared a single time. This chain connects TRBV18 to TRBJ1-4, with D possibly being TRBD1 (6 bases). Germline CDR1 reads KGHSH; CDR2 reads LQKENI. There are 14 residues in the CDR3. Trimming shortened V by 2 bases and J by 5 bases, and 9 bases separated the two germline ends. The CDR3 bases are TGTGCCAGCTCACCAAACAGGGAAAATGAAAAACTGTTTTTT. Amino acids: CASSPNRENEKLFF.

The chain combines TRBV11-2 with TRBJ2-7; D unclear. This CDR3 region has 12 residues. The V gene lost 1 base and the J gene lost 7 bases, with 8 bases spanning the gap. Germline CDR1 and CDR2: SGHAT and FQNNGV. The CDR3, as DNA: TGTGCCAGCAGCTTAGTTTCGGTGGAGCAGTACTTC. It translates to CASSLVSVEQYF.

The chain links TRBV7-8 to TRBJ2-1; no definite D call. The CDR3 consists of 15 residues. The ends were cut back, 3 bases at V and 10 bases at J, with 19 bases in the middle. Germline V gives CDR1 SGHVS, CDR2 FQNEAQ. Here the CDR3 reads CASSFRPGPSREQFF. CDR3 nucleotide sequence: TGTGCCAGCAGCTTCCGGCCCGGGCCCAGTAGAGAGCAGTTCTTC.

The chain couples TRBV7-3 to TRBJ2-7; 8 bases are a match to TRBD2. With 4 bases clipped from V and 6 bases from J, the junction kept 14 bases outside the gene matches. Looked up from germline, CDR1 is SGHTA and CDR2 is FQGTGA. The CDR3 is 16 amino acids. CDR3 loop: CASSSAGTSWEGEQYF. The CDR3 region has the DNA TGTGCCAGCAGCTCCGCTGGGACTAGTTGGGAAGGCGAGCAGTACTTC.

The V and J genes are TRBV7-3 and TRBJ2-1; TRBD2 aligns across 8 bases. This CDR3 is built from 18 residues. The trim removed 1 base at V and 14 bases at J, leaving 22 bases unmatched. Per the germline V gene, CDR1 is SGHTA and CDR2 is FQGTGA. CDR3 in DNA: TGTGCCAGCAGCTTAAACCCAATCGCGGGAGGCCCCCTCGAGGTAAAGTTCTTC. Protein product: CASSLNPIAGGPLEVKFF.

The V call is TRBV2, the J call TRBJ1-4; D perhaps matches TRBD1 (6 bases). Germline V gives CDR1 SNHLY, CDR2 FYNNEI. The germline V and J ends were trimmed by 8 bases and 7 bases, with 14 bases remaining between them. The CDR3 length is 13 residues. The CDR3, as DNA: TGTGCCAGCGTCAGGGGTTTGTCTGAAAAACTGTTTTTT. Protein sequence: CASVRGLSEKLFF.

The chain carries TRBV7-9 and TRBJ2-5; perhaps TRBD2 as D (6 bases). CDR1 and CDR2 from the germline V gene are SEHNR and FQNEAQ (reference sequence). The V end was cut by 4 bases, the J end by 3 bases, with 12 bases between. The CDR3 totals 14 residues. CDR3 coding DNA: TGTGCCAGCAGCTGGACGGGGGTTGAAGAGACCCAGTACTTC. It specifies CASSWTGVEETQYF.

The genes are TRBV5-1 and TRBJ2-3, with 7 bases aligning to TRBD1. Germline V CDR1 and CDR2: SGHRS, YFSETQ. The ends lost 0 bases at V and 4 bases at J; junction bases unmatched: 11. The CDR3 is made up of 17 amino acids. The CDR3 sequence: CASSLVVRGTGADTQYF. The CDR3 nucleotides are TGCGCCAGCAGCTTGGTTGTCAGGGGGACCGGTGCAGATACGCAGTATTTT.

The rearrangement joins TRBV20-1 to TRBJ2-7; no clear D gene. The CDR3 has 11 amino acids. The V and J ends lost 4 bases and 3 bases respectively, with 7 bases between them. CDR1 DFQATT and CDR2 SNEGSKA come from the germline V gene (reference sequence). The CDR3 reads CSAIKRYEQYF. Here the CDR3 DNA reads TGCAGTGCTATTAAGCGCTACGAGCAGTACTTC.

V is TRBV6-1 and J is TRBJ2-2; tentatively, D is TRBD2 (5 bases). V lost 4 bases and J lost 5, with 14 bases in between. This CDR3 has 15 amino acids. Per germline, CDR1 MNHNS and CDR2 SASEGT. CDR3 bases: TGTGCCAGCAGTGGGGCCCCGCGCGGGACCGGGGAGCTGTTTTTT. Amino acid sequence: CASSGAPRGTGELFF.

The chain combines TRBV7-9 with TRBJ2-1; 12 nucleotides match TRBD2. CDR1 SEHNR and CDR2 FQNEAQ come from the germline V gene (reference sequence). The CDR3 extends over 15 amino acids. Losses at the gene ends were 4 bases for V and 7 bases for J; bases not matched to a gene: 5. DNA for the CDR3: TGTGCCAGCAGCTCCCGACTAGCGGGAGAAAATGAGCAGTTCTTC. Its translation: CASSSRLAGENEQFF.

This chain joins TRBV6-6 and TRBJ1-3; D remains ambiguous. Germline V lookup: CDR1 MNHNY, CDR2 SVGAGI (reference sequence). The CDR3 runs to 12 residues. V shed 6 bases and J shed 8 bases, with 11 bases lying between them. The DNA for the CDR3 is TGTGCCAGCAGCCCCGCGCGAGACACCATATATTTT. Protein: CASSPARDTIYF.

Details on this clone: The sample holds other DNA sequences that translate to the same CDR3. V usage is TRBV9 and J usage is TRBJ1-3; D remains ambiguous. The CDR3 has 14 amino acids. Germline V gene data show CDR1 as SGDLS and CDR2 as YYNGEE. V lost 0 bases and J lost 1, with 5 bases in between. DNA of the CDR3: TGTGCCAGCAGCGTAGCAGTATCTGGAAACACCATATATTTT. It specifies CASSVAVSGNTIYF.

The V and J genes are TRBV5-1 and TRBJ2-3; no firm D call. This CDR3 comprises 13 residues. The V gene's germline CDR1 is SGHRS and CDR2 YFSETQ. Trimming removed 4 bases at V and 1 base at J, with 7 bases between. CDR3 sequence reads: CASSRARTDTQYF. The CDR3 nucleotides are TGCGCCAGCAGCAGGGCCCGCACAGATACGCAGTATTTT. Full variable domain (remainder filled in from reference TRBV5-1 and TRBJ2-3): KAGVTQTPRYLIKTRGQQVTLSCSPISGHRSVSWYQQTPGQGLQFLFEYFSETQRNKGNFPGRFSGRQFSNSRSEMNVSTLELGDSALYLCASSRARTDTQYFGPGTRLTVL.